This T cell receptor (beta chain) was recorded in a study of blood T cell repertoires in COVID-19. Study-level information: T cells, B-cell-depleted T cells, or PBMCs provided the cDNA or gDNA that served as material.

Sequencing was performed with immunoSEQ multiplex PCR; in TCRdb, only in-frame clones are kept and a portion is missing. This sample has around 240,000 clones, with 86% found just once. The sample taken for sequencing was PBMCs or T cells enriched from blood (not recorded which). This sequence was found in a woman aged 45-60 years who had recovered from COVID-19.

The CDR3 bases are TGTGCCACCAGTGATTCCAGGGTATTCAATCAGCCCCAGCATTTT. This translates into CATSDSRVFNQPQHF. The chain uses TRBV24-1 and TRBJ1-5, with D perhaps matching TRBD1 (5 bases). Germline CDR1 reads KGHDR; CDR2 reads SFDVKD. V was shortened by 2 bases and J by 3 bases, with 10 bases between the two germline ends. The CDR3 contains 15 residues.